The 13 T cell receptor beta chains listed next were all sequenced from one sample in a study of blood T cells in healthy people across ages. With a J-beta primer mix and a sample-barcoded 5' primer, a second PCR ran about 7 to 12 cycles. TCRdb re-analysed the 5' RACE reads in MiXCR, keeping a single row per CDR3 protein. The profile covers 700,000 or so distinct CDR3 sequences, with 40% to 45% appearing a single time and about 30% taken by the ten largest. Sequencing input: blood. The receptor set was obtained from a man older than 75 in good health.

This clonotype was seen ten or more times. The rearrangement uses TRBV20-1 and TRBJ2-1; D unclear. The V end lost 1 base, the J end lost 4 bases, and 14 bases lay between the germline ends. This CDR3 region has 15 residues. Germline V CDR1 and CDR2: DFQATT, SNEGSKA (reference sequence). The CDR3 loop reads CSARGPPRVYNEQFF. DNA for the CDR3: TGCAGTGCTAGAGGACCCCCTAGAGTATACAATGAGCAGTTCTTC.

This sequence joins TRBV12-3 or TRBV12-4 and TRBJ1-6; 8 bases line up with TRBD1. V trimming: 5 bases; J trimming: 10 bases; junction bases outside the gene matches: 10. The CDR3 spans 15 residues. DNA for the CDR3: TGTGCCAGCAGTGAACAGGGGGTGGAAAAGTCACCCCTCCACTTT. Amino acids: CASSEQGVEKSPLHF.

This clonotype occurred many times. J is TRBJ2-3 and V is TRBV6-6; the match to TRBD2 covers 9 bases. With V trimmed by 6 bases and J by 5 bases, 9 bases remained unmatched. Germline V gene data show CDR1 as MNHNY and CDR2 as SVGAGI (reference sequence). The CDR3 spans 15 residues. The chain's CDR3 is CASSIAGGPKDTQYF. The CDR3 DNA reads TGTGCCAGCAGCATCGCGGGGGGGCCCAAAGATACGCAGTATTTT.

The chain links TRBV29-1 to TRBJ1-2; 8 bases line up with TRBD1. J was trimmed by 8 bases and V by 6 bases; bases with no gene match: 5. Germline CDR1 and CDR2: SQVTM and ANQGSEA. The CDR3 has 11 residues. DNA for the CDR3: TGCAGCGTAAAACAGGGGGAGGGCTACACCTTC. As protein: CSVKQGEGYTF.

The chain recombines TRBV12-3 or TRBV12-4 with TRBJ1-2; D is uncertain. This CDR3 comprises 15 residues. Trimming cost V 5 bases and J 2 bases, with 15 bases left between them. The DNA for the CDR3 is TGTGCCAGCAGTGCTACCTGGGCCGTCAACTATGGCTACACCTTC. This codes for CASSATWAVNYGYTF.

This clonotype was seen at least ten times. The chain links TRBV7-8 to TRBJ2-7; 8 bases are a match to TRBD2. The length of the CDR3 is 15 residues. With 6 bases clipped from V and 7 bases from J, the junction kept 14 bases outside the gene matches. CDR1 SGHVS and CDR2 FQNEAQ come from the germline V gene. CDR3 DNA: TGTGCCAGCAGTTTTAGCGACGGGGGGGCGAGTGAGCAGTACTTC. Translated, it gives CASSFSDGGASEQYF.

J is TRBJ2-1 and V is TRBV20-1; 13 bases align to TRBD2. The tail of the sequence fits TRBJ2-7 better, so the J call may be wrong. Germline V gene lookup returns CDR1 DFQATT and CDR2 SNEGSKA (reference sequence). The CDR3 has 15 amino acids. CDR3 coding DNA: TGCAGTGCTTTTCGGACTAGCGGGAGCCACAATGAGCAGTACTTC. This codes for CSAFRTSGSHNEQYF.

The chain couples TRBV6-2 or TRBV6-3 to TRBJ2-7; no clear D. The V and J ends lost 2 bases and 0 bases respectively, with 11 bases between them. CDR1 is MNHEY, CDR2 SVGEGT, per germline. The length of the CDR3 is 15 residues. As DNA, the CDR3 is TGTGCCAGCAGTTACGGCCGCTCAAGCTCCTACGAGCAGTACTTC. Its translation is CASSYGRSSSYEQYF.

The chain recombines TRBV20-1 with TRBJ2-2; 10 nucleotides agree with TRBD2. V lost 4 bases, J lost 0 bases, and 5 bases stayed unmatched. The CDR3 spans 16 residues. From germline, CDR1 is DFQATT and CDR2 SNEGSKA (reference sequence). Here the CDR3 reads CSAKISGRPNTGELFF. The CDR3 nucleotides read TGCAGTGCTAAGATTAGCGGGAGGCCGAACACCGGGGAGCTGTTTTTT.

This rearrangement joins TRBV10-3 to TRBJ2-3, with D tentatively TRBD1 (6 bases). V was clipped by 2 bases and J by 2 bases, with 11 bases between them. The germline V gene has CDR1 ENHRY and CDR2 SYGVKD. This CDR3 spans 15 amino acids. CDR3 nucleotide sequence: TGTGCCATCAGTGAGACAGGGAGTGCCACAGATACGCAGTATTTT. Translated: CAISETGSATDTQYF.

This rearrangement joins TRBV4-3 to TRBJ2-1; 9 positions agree with TRBD2. The CDR3 runs 17 residues. From germline, CDR1 is LGHNA and CDR2 YSLEER. V shed 0 bases and J 10 bases; nucleotides not matched to a gene: 13. CDR3 nucleotides: TGCGCCAGCAGCCAAGATAAGGGCGTAGCGGGAGTGGTGGAGCAGTTCTTC. This gives the protein CASSQDKGVAGVVEQFF.

There are many counts of this clonotype. The chain joins TRBV25-1 to TRBJ1-2; 9 positions agree with TRBD1. CDR1 and CDR2 from the germline V gene are MGHDK and SYGVNS. The junction had 6 bases not matched to a gene; V was cut back by 3 bases and J by 4 bases. CDR3 length: 15 amino acids. CDR3 sequence: CASSDAGQGGYGYTF. The CDR3 nucleotides are TGTGCCAGCAGTGACGCGGGACAGGGAGGCTATGGCTACACCTTC.

The rearrangement links TRBV7-9 to TRBJ2-7; the match to TRBD1 covers 7 bases. V shed 1 base and J 4 bases; nucleotides not matched to a gene: 7. Germline lookup yields CDR1 SEHNR and CDR2 FQNEAQ (reference sequence). CDR3 length: 15 residues. CDR3 residues: CASSLVTGNRYEQYF. The CDR3 DNA follows: TGTGCCAGCAGCTTAGTGACAGGGAATCGGTACGAGCAGTACTTC. Together with reference TRBV7-9 and TRBJ2-7, the CDR3 gives the full variable domain: DTGVSQNPRHKITKRGQNVTFRCDPISEHNRLYWYRQTLGQGPEFLTYFQNEAQLEKSRLLSDRFSAERPKGSFSTLEIQRTEQGDSAMYLCASSLVTGNRYEQYFGPGTRLTVT.